A selection of T cell receptor beta chains follows, all from one sample in a study of PD-1 blockade in mismatch repair-deficient tumors. This table comes from immunoSEQ multiplex PCR, and its TCRdb copy is limited to in-frame clones, with some not included. Altogether 75,000 to 85,000 clones are present, 65% to 85% being singletons, with the ten largest covering around 2.7%. Sequenced material: peripheral blood, taken 12 weeks after starting pembrolizumab. These TCRs come from an adult with mismatch repair-deficient cancer. Both conserved end residues are part of each CDR3. A D gene is named only where the DNA matches it firmly. The size of a clone is reported for some rows only, either as once, few or many, or as a class for expanded clones.

j_gene	v_gene	abundance	d_gene	CDR3nt	CDR3aa
TRBJ2-7	TRBV6-6	-	TRBD1	TGTGCCAGCAGTTCAGGGGGCGCGACCTACGAGCAGTACTTC	CASSSGGATYEQYF
TRBJ2-5	TRBV5-1	-	-	TGCGCCAGCAGCCAGCCCGAGAAGTGGGGTGGAGAGACCCAGTACTTC	CASSQPEKWGGETQYF
TRBJ2-7	TRBV19	-	-	TGTGCCAGTTCCCCTTCCCCTAGCGTAGTCTACGAGCAGTACTTC	CASSPSPSVVYEQYF
TRBJ1-1	TRBV5-8	many	-	TGTGCCAGCAGCTGGATGCAGGGCTCTGAAGCTTTCTTT	CASSWMQGSEAFF
TRBJ2-3	TRBV5-8	-	TRBD2	TGTGCCAGCAGCCCGACTAGCGGGATCGAAGATACGCAGTATTTT	CASSPTSGIEDTQYF
TRBJ2-3	TRBV6-5	-	-	TGTGCCAGCAGGGAAGGGGGGGTTTCAGATACGCAGTATTTT	CASREGGVSDTQYF
TRBJ2-7	TRBV9	-	-	TGTGCCAGCAGTCGTGGAGGGAGTACCTCCTACGAGCAGTACTTC	CASSRGGSTSYEQYF
TRBJ1-1	TRBV18	-	-	TGTGCCAGCTTCTACACGCCGAACACTGAAGCTTTCTTT	CASFYTPNTEAFF
TRBJ2-5	TRBV18	-	TRBD2	TGTGCCAGCTCATCACGGACTAGCGGGGGGATCCCCGAGACCCAGTACTTC	CASSSRTSGGIPETQYF
TRBJ2-7	TRBV7-9	-	-	TGTGCCAGCAGCTTAGGATCGGGCGAGCAGTACTTC	CASSLGSGEQYF
TRBJ2-7	TRBV2	once	TRBD2	TGTGCCAGCAGTGAAGTGGCTAGCGGGAGATACTCCTACGAGCAGTACTTC	CASSEVASGRYSYEQYF